The 26 T cell receptor beta chains below were found in one sample sequenced in a study of blood T cell repertoires in COVID-19. The method was immunoSEQ multiplex PCR; TCRdb's version includes in-frame clones alone and lacks a portion of them. This table has 90,000 to 120,000 clones, nearly 90% appearing once. Sequenced material: peripheral blood. All receptors come from a woman aged 60-75 years with acute or convalescent COVID-19.

This clone was counted a single time. The V and J genes are TRBV5-4 and TRBJ2-7; 11 bases align to TRBD2. Germline-derived CDR1 and CDR2 are SGHNT and YYREEE (reference sequence). The CDR3 loop spans 16 amino acids. With 3 bases clipped from V and 2 bases from J, the junction kept 7 bases outside the gene matches. The CDR3 loop is CASSWGLAGGAYEQYF. Written as DNA, the CDR3 is TGTGCCAGCAGCTGGGGCCTAGCGGGAGGAGCCTACGAGCAGTACTTC.

CDR3 DNA sequence: TGTGCCAGCAGTTTTGTAGGCGGGAGGGAGACCCAGTACTTC. Translated: CASSFVGGRETQYF. V usage is TRBV28 and J usage is TRBJ2-5, with TRBD2 matching 8 bases. Trimming took 3 bases from V and 5 from J; bases not matched to a gene: 5. The CDR3 sequence is 14 residues long. CDR1 is MDHEN and CDR2 is SYDVKM in the germline V gene.

V usage is TRBV9 and J usage is TRBJ2-2; D might be TRBD1 (6 bases). V was clipped by 4 bases and J by 2 bases, with 12 bases between them. Germline lookup yields CDR1 SGDLS and CDR2 YYNGEE. This CDR3 region has 15 residues. The CDR3 DNA sequence: TGTGCCAGCAGCCCAGGACAGCTAAACACCGGGGAGCTGTTTTTT. Translation gives CASSPGQLNTGELFF.

V and J are TRBV2 and TRBJ2-7; 7 nucleotides match TRBD1. Trimming removed 8 bases from V and 5 bases from J; junction bases left unmatched: 9. CDR1 is SNHLY, CDR2 FYNNEI, per germline. The CDR3 has 13 amino acids. The CDR3 DNA sequence: TGTGCCAGCCTACGCACACAGGGGCACGAGCAGTACGTC. This translates into CASLRTQGHEQYV.

This chain joins TRBV6-4 and TRBJ1-5; possibly TRBD1 for D (5 bases). V was pared by 8 bases and J by 3 bases, with 26 bases between. The CDR3 contains 18 residues. From germline, CDR1 is MRHNA and CDR2 SNTAGT. The CDR3: CASDPGQGWASLNQPQHF. CDR3 coding DNA: TGTGCCAGCGACCCCGGGCAGGGATGGGCCTCTCTCAATCAGCCCCAGCATTTT.

The genes are TRBV7-2 and TRBJ1-2; no clear D gene. Germline V gene data show CDR1 as SGHTA and CDR2 as FQGNSA. The V end lost 1 base, the J end lost 9 bases, and 18 bases lay between the germline ends. The length of the CDR3 is 15 residues. CDR3 DNA sequence: TGTGCCAGCAGCTTAGTGCGTCAGCGGCCTGACAGCTACACCTTC. Translated, it gives CASSLVRQRPDSYTF.

The chain joins TRBV18 to TRBJ1-3; 7 bases align to TRBD1. The CDR3 extends over 14 amino acids. The germline CDR1 and CDR2 sequences are KGHSH and LQKENI. V trimming: 4 bases; J trimming: 4 bases; junction bases outside the gene matches: 4. The CDR3 is CASSQGAEGNTIYF. As DNA, the CDR3 is TGTGCCAGCTCACAGGGGGCCGAAGGAAACACCATATATTTT.

This clone was found once. This rearrangement joins TRBV29-1 to TRBJ2-1; 7 nucleotides match TRBD1. Trimming at V came to 6 bases and at J to 0 bases, leaving 5 bases not matched to a gene. This CDR3 is built from 14 residues. Germline CDR1 reads SQVTM; CDR2 reads ANQGSEA. DNA of the CDR3: TGCAGCGTAGTAGGGGACAGCTCCTACAATGAGCAGTTCTTC. Translating gives CSVVGDSSYNEQFF.

The rearrangement links TRBV13 to TRBJ2-7, with D unclear. This CDR3 has 12 amino acids. Deletions cut 5 bases from V and 6 bases from J, with 11 bases between. CDR1 PRHDT and CDR2 FYEKMQ come from the germline V gene (reference sequence). CDR3 nucleotide sequence: TGTGCCAGCAGCACCCCGTCTAGCGAGCAGTACTTC. It translates to CASSTPSSEQYF. Complete variable domain (other parts from reference TRBV13 and TRBJ2-7): AAGVIQSPRHLIKEKRETATLKCYPIPRHDTVYWYQQGPGQDPQFLISFYEKMQSDKGSIPDRFSAQQFSDYHSELNMSSLELGDSALYFCASSTPSSEQYFGPGTRLTVT.

Only one count was recorded for this clone. The CDR3 here is CASTMTGRDQPQHF. The CDR3 nucleotides are TGTGCCAGCACCATGACAGGCCGGGATCAGCCCCAGCATTTT. The gene calls are TRBV6-5 and TRBJ1-5, with D maybe TRBD1 (6 bases). Trimming stripped 7 bases from V and 5 bases from J, with 15 bases between. The CDR3 has 14 amino acids. Germline V CDR1 and CDR2: MNHEY, SVGAGI.

This rearrangement joins TRBV24-1 to TRBJ2-5, with D perhaps matching TRBD2 (7 bases). Deletions cut 5 bases from V and 2 bases from J, with 14 bases between. Germline lookup yields CDR1 KGHDR and CDR2 SFDVKD. There are 15 residues in the CDR3. The CDR3 region is CATSGPAGQQETQYF. The CDR3 DNA sequence: TGTGCCACCAGTGGGCCAGCGGGACAACAAGAGACCCAGTACTTC.

In its sample, this clone was seen once. The chain joins TRBV6-1 to TRBJ1-2; D is possibly TRBD1 (6 bases). V was clipped by 2 bases and J by 8 bases, with 18 bases between them. CDR3 length: 15 residues. Germline-derived CDR1 and CDR2 are MNHNS and SASEGT. The CDR3 loop is CASSEQTGLSLGYTF. CDR3 DNA sequence: TGTGCCAGCAGTGAACAGACAGGTTTGAGTCTAGGCTACACCTTC.

This chain joins TRBV6-6 and TRBJ2-5, with 12 bases matching TRBD2. V gave up 5 bases and J gave up 7 bases; unmatched junction bases: 14. The germline V gene encodes CDR1 MNHNY and CDR2 SVGAGI (reference sequence). The CDR3 totals 17 residues. Here the CDR3 DNA reads TGTGCCAGCAGTCCCTTCGGGACTAGCGGGCCCGGGGGGACCCAGTACTTC. This codes for CASSPFGTSGPGGTQYF.

The gene calls are TRBV28 and TRBJ1-2; D remains ambiguous. Germline-derived CDR1 and CDR2 are MDHEN and SYDVKM. V lost 3 bases and J lost 5, with 10 bases in between. The CDR3 loop spans 13 amino acids. The CDR3 coding sequence is TGTGCCAGCAGTTTTTCCTATTCGTATGGCTACACCTTC. Translating gives CASSFSYSYGYTF.

CDR3 region: CASSPSSGSWYNEQFF. CDR3 in DNA: TGTGCCAGCAGCCCATCTAGCGGGAGCTGGTACAATGAGCAGTTCTTC. This sequence joins TRBV7-9 and TRBJ2-1, with TRBD2 matching 10 bases. Trimming cost V 5 bases and J 4 bases; bases outside gene matches: 8. Germline V gene data show CDR1 as SEHNR and CDR2 as FQNEAQ (reference sequence). The CDR3 spans 16 residues.

The V and J genes are TRBV14 and TRBJ2-1, with 14 nucleotides matching TRBD2. CDR3 length equals 19 residues. Germline trimming cut 0 bases from V and 5 bases from J; bases unmatched to any gene: 9. Looked up from germline, CDR1 is SGHDN and CDR2 is FVKESK. The CDR3 spells CASSQDSYGTSGRNNEQFF. The DNA of the CDR3 is TGTGCCAGCAGCCAAGACTCCTACGGGACTAGCGGGAGAAACAATGAGCAGTTCTTC.

This clone came up once. This chain connects TRBV7-3 to TRBJ2-1; 7 bases match TRBD2. Germline lookup yields CDR1 SGHTA and CDR2 FQGTGA. This CDR3 has 15 residues. V lost 2 bases and J lost 6; bases outside the gene matches: 7. CDR3 in DNA: TGTGCCAGCAGCTTAGGGGGGGATAATAGCAATGAGCAGTTCTTC. This translates into CASSLGGDNSNEQFF.

The chain couples TRBV6-5 to TRBJ2-7; 10 nucleotides match TRBD2. Germline V gene sequence: CDR1 MNHEY, CDR2 SVGAGI. Trimming removed 7 bases from V and 3 bases from J; junction bases left unmatched: 9. The CDR3 runs to 15 residues. The CDR3 region is CASNSEREGRYEQYF. The CDR3, as DNA: TGTGCCAGCAACTCGGAGCGGGAGGGCCGCTACGAGCAGTACTTC.

The J gene is TRBJ1-1, the V gene TRBV5-5; no firm D call. Trimming took off 4 bases at V and 0 bases at J, with 7 bases between the two ends. This CDR3 is built from 13 residues. From germline, CDR1 is SGHKS and CDR2 YYEKEE (reference sequence). The CDR3 reads CASSGYLNTEAFF. The DNA of the CDR3 is TGTGCCAGCAGCGGTTACTTGAACACTGAAGCTTTCTTT.

V gene TRBV28 combines with J gene TRBJ1-1, with D possibly being TRBD1 (5 bases). CDR1 and CDR2 (germline): MDHEN, SYDVKM. V lost 4 bases and J 1 base, leaving 13 bases between the germline ends. The CDR3 runs to 15 residues. CDR3 region: CASSSPPGGNTEAFF. DNA of the CDR3: TGTGCCAGCAGTTCCCCACCCGGGGGGAACACTGAAGCTTTCTTT.

The chain employs TRBV5-4 and TRBJ1-2, with D possibly being TRBD1 (5 bases). The CDR3 extends over 16 amino acids. V was cut by 0 bases and J by 4 bases, with 16 bases left in between. Germline CDR1 SGHNT, CDR2 YYREEE (reference sequence). CDR3 sequence (DNA): TGTGCCAGCAGCTTGGCCTGGGGGGGAGTGTCCTATGGCTACACCTTC. Translating it yields CASSLAWGGVSYGYTF.

The gene calls are TRBV30 and TRBJ2-7; 13 bases align to TRBD2. Germline V gene data show CDR1 as GTSNPN and CDR2 as SVGIG (reference sequence). The CDR3 spans 15 residues. The junction had 5 bases not matched to a gene; V was cut back by 3 bases and J by 3 bases. The CDR3 is CAWRGGLAGFYEQYV. The DNA for the CDR3 is TGTGCCTGGAGGGGGGGACTAGCGGGATTCTACGAGCAGTACGTC.

About this clone itself: The same CDR3 arises from other DNA sequences in this sample as well. V and J are TRBV5-1 and TRBJ2-1; the match to TRBD2 covers 10 bases. Germline CDR1 is SGHRS and CDR2 is YFSETQ. V lost 2 bases to trimming and J lost 4 bases; unmatched junction nucleotides: 3. CDR3 length: 15 residues. CDR3: CASSLTSGAYNEQFF. CDR3 bases: TGCGCCAGCAGCTTAACTAGCGGGGCTTACAATGAGCAGTTCTTC.

V and J are TRBV19 and TRBJ1-1; possible D gene TRBD1, 6 bases. The V end lost 3 bases, the J end lost 1 base, and 15 bases lay between the germline ends. The CDR3 has 16 amino acids. Germline-derived CDR1 and CDR2 are LNHDA and SQIVND (reference sequence). DNA of the CDR3: TGTGCCAGTAGTATTGGCGGGGGCGCCGGGAACACTGAAGCTTTCTTT. It encodes CASSIGGGAGNTEAFF.

The chain recombines TRBV18 with TRBJ2-7; TRBD1 is a possible D gene (6 bases). The CDR3 is made up of 13 amino acids. Germline CDR1 KGHSH, CDR2 LQKENI. The V end lost 2 bases, the J end lost 6 bases, and 11 bases lay between the germline ends. The CDR3 spells CASSPDRSGEQYF. Written as DNA, the CDR3 is TGTGCCAGCTCACCAGACAGGTCTGGCGAGCAGTACTTC.

This rearrangement joins TRBV2 to TRBJ2-1; TRBD1 might be the D (5 bases). Trimming left V 5 bases short and J 0 bases short, with 11 bases between. CDR1 SNHLY and CDR2 FYNNEI come from the germline V gene. This CDR3 comprises 15 residues. For the CDR3, the DNA is TGTGCCAGCAGTCCGACAGTTAGCTCCTACAATGAGCAGTTCTTC. It codes for CASSPTVSSYNEQFF.